This T cell receptor (beta chain) was captured by sequencing in a study of shared clonotypes between healthy human individuals. Study outcomes and limitations: Non-shared clonotypes had lower generation probabilities than those shared by all four donors.

Sequencing used immunoSEQ multiplex PCR; TCRdb keeps in-frame clones, though not all of them. The table lists fewer than 1.6 million clones, 98% of them singletons. Of note for this clone: Its antigen is unidentified.

This CDR3 region has 15 residues. With V trimmed by 4 bases and J by 1 base, 4 bases remained unmatched. Germline V gene sequence: CDR1 SGHNT, CDR2 YYREEE (reference sequence). This sequence originates from a man aged 30 to 39 in good health. Sequencing was performed on naive CD4+ T cells sorted from blood. Subset noted: CD45RA+ positively selected. The J gene is TRBJ2-3, the V gene TRBV5-4; 9 bases agree with TRBD1. The CDR3: CASSVRDRGTDTQYF. The CDR3 DNA reads as TGTGCCAGCAGCGTACGGGACAGGGGCACAGATACGCAGTATTTT.